This TCR beta chain was found in a study of CD8+ T cells in alopecia areata. Sorting of pooled cutaneous lymph node cells used CD4, CD8alpha, NKG2D, NKG2ACE and other markers. Turning to this clone: The antigen is unknown. Germline and genes here are mouse. The sequenced fragment ends 4 residues before the CDR3 boundary, so the rest is inferred from the germline J gene.

The CDR3 loop spans 14 amino acids. Trimming left V 2 bases short and J 0 bases short, with 6 bases between. CDR1 and CDR2 from the germline V gene are LGHNA and YNLKQL (reference sequence). Extracted from the samples, RNA was reverse transcribed into cDNA to serve as the sequencing template. Repertoires were generated with immunoSEQ multiplex PCR, while TCRdb's copy carries only in-frame clones and drops some. This repertoire holds more than 250,000 clones, and none appear only once. Study results and limitations: Elevated clonality characterized lesional scalp relative to normal scalp, particularly in alopecia totalis/universalis.

This receptor was identified in a C3H/HeJ mouse with alopecia areata. These mice share the MHC haplotype H2-k. This rearrangement joins TRBV5 to TRBJ2-4; D is unclear. The sequenced sample was CD4+ T cells sorted from a lymph node. CDR3 protein: CASSQHRSQNTLYF. The DNA read from the CDR3 is TGTGCCAGCAGCCAACACAGAAGTCAAAAC.